These T cell receptor beta chains were read from a single sample in a study of Graves' ophthalmopathy and Graves' hyperthyroidism. TCRdb itself ran the multiplex PCR reads through MiXCR, one entry per CDR3 protein. The table shows 400,000 or so distinct CDR3 sequences, with over 15% occurring only once. Material for sequencing was peripheral blood. Receptor source: a woman aged 18-30 years with stable Graves' hyperthyroidism. CDR3s include the opening cysteine and the closing phenylalanine or tryptophan. The order of the fields is CDR3 protein, CDR3 DNA, clone size, D gene, J gene, V gene, CDR3 length. The D gene is left open where the match is weak. Expanded clones are given a class, and other clones once, few, many or no size at all.

CASSEGGLSNQPQHF | TGTGCCAGCAGTGAGGGGGGGCTAAGCAATCAGCCCCAGCATTTT | many | . | TRBJ1-5 | TRBV2 | 15
CASSLNVNTGELFF | TGTGCCAGCAGCTTAAACGTGAACACCGGGGAGCTGTTTTTT | . | . | TRBJ2-2 | TRBV7-2 | 14
CSAVHGYNQPQHF | TGCAGTGCCGTTCACGGGTACAATCAGCCCCAGCATTTT | many | . | TRBJ1-5 | TRBV20-1 | 13
CASSGAGTGSYEQYF | TGTGCCAGCAGCGGAGCCGGGACAGGGTCCTACGAGCAGTACTTC | many | TRBD1 | TRBJ2-7 | TRBV9 | 15
CATPSGAGDYGYTF | TGTGCCACTCCATCGGGGGCAGGGGACTATGGCTACACCTTC | many | . | TRBJ1-2 | TRBV28 | 14
CASSPLKGGTNYGYTF | TGTGCCAGCAGTCCCCTTAAGGGGGGAACTAACTATGGCTACACCTTC | many | . | TRBJ1-2 | TRBV12-3/TRBV12-4 | 16
CASSQDRMMGTGSGNTIYF | TGTGCCAGCAGCCAAGATAGAATGATGGGGACAGGCTCTGGAAACACCATATATTTT | . | TRBD1 | TRBJ1-3 | TRBV3-1 | 19
CASSYLLNGELFF | TGTGCCAGCAGTTACCTCCTTAACGGGGAGCTGTTTTTT | many | . | TRBJ2-2 | TRBV6-5 | 13
CASWSGQDTEAFF | TGCGCCAGCTGGAGTGGACAGGACACTGAAGCTTTCTTT | many | TRBD1 | TRBJ1-1 | TRBV5-1 | 13
CASSELGENTEAFF | TGTGCCAGCAGCGAGTTAGGTGAGAACACTGAAGCTTTCTTT | many | . | TRBJ1-1 | TRBV7-9 | 14
CATSDSDRGHTEAFF | TGTGCCACCAGTGATTCGGACAGGGGGCATACTGAAGCTTTCTTT | few | TRBD1 | TRBJ1-1 | TRBV24-1 | 15
CSVEGRANTGELFF | TGCAGCGTTGAAGGCAGAGCGAACACCGGGGAGCTGTTTTTT | many | . | TRBJ2-2 | TRBV29-1 | 14
CASSPRTEEAFF | TGTGCCAGCTCACCACGGACAGAAGAAGCTTTCTTT | many | . | TRBJ1-1 | TRBV18 | 12
CASTANTEAFF | TGTGCCAGCACAGCGAACACTGAAGCTTTCTTT | many | . | TRBJ1-1 | TRBV12-3/TRBV12-4 | 11
CASSLRGVGSYMNTEAFF | TGCGCCAGCAGCTTGAGGGGGGTGGGGTCCTACATGAACACTGAAGCTTTCTTT | . | . | TRBJ1-1 | TRBV5-1 | 18
CASSRPGRETQYF | TGTGCCAGCAGCCGCCCGGGGAGAGAGACCCAGTACTTC | many | . | TRBJ2-5 | TRBV14 | 13
CASSEVDRFYSPLHF | TGTGCCAGCAGTGAAGTCGACAGATTCTATTCACCCCTCCACTTT | many | . | TRBJ1-6 | TRBV6-1 | 15
CASSGGQGYSPLHF | TGTGCCAGCAGCGGGGGACAGGGATATTCACCCCTCCACTTT | many | TRBD1 | TRBJ1-6 | TRBV7-2 | 14
CASKFTGARGFLEAFF | TGTGCCAGCAAGTTTACAGGGGCCAGGGGTTTTTTGGAAGCTTTCTTT | many | TRBD1 | TRBJ1-1 | TRBV6-5 | 16
CAITRGRESYGYTF | TGTGCCATCACCAGGGGGCGAGAAAGTTATGGCTACACCTTC | many | TRBD1 | TRBJ1-2 | TRBV10-3 | 14
CASSLVRFGNTIYF | TGTGCCAGCAGTCTGGTCCGGTTTGGAAACACCATATATTTT | . | . | TRBJ1-3 | TRBV12-3/TRBV12-4 | 14
CASGLVISGANVLTF | TGTGCCTCGGGACTAGTTATATCTGGGGCCAACGTCCTGACTTTC | many | TRBD2 | TRBJ2-6 | TRBV7-2 | 15
CATSRGPTYEQYF | TGCGCCACTTCCAGGGGGCCAACCTACGAGCAGTACTTC | many | TRBD1 | TRBJ2-7 | TRBV10-1 | 13
CASSLWGQSNVYEQYF | TGTGCCAGCAGCTTATGGGGACAGAGCAATGTCTACGAGCAGTACTTC | few | TRBD1 | TRBJ2-7 | TRBV5-4 | 16
CAWDSGSGNTIYF | TGTGCCTGGGATAGCGGTTCCGGAAACACCATATATTTT | . | . | TRBJ1-3 | TRBV30 | 13
CASSQVQRRGGYTF | TGTGCCAGCAGCCAAGTCCAGCGAAGGGGTGGCTACACCTTC | many | . | TRBJ1-2 | TRBV4-2 | 14
CASSLASGDEQYF | TGTGCCAGCAGTTTGGCTAGCGGGGACGAGCAGTACTTC | many | TRBD2 | TRBJ2-7 | TRBV12-3/TRBV12-4 | 13
CASSLLGRGETQYF | TGTGCCAGCAGCTTACTGGGTAGGGGGGAGACCCAGTACTTC | many | . | TRBJ2-5 | TRBV7-2 | 14
CASAVTGVGETQYF | TGTGCTAGTGCCGTGACAGGTGTCGGAGAGACCCAGTACTTC | few | . | TRBJ2-5 | TRBV12-5 | 14
CASSDLTVSLSYEQYF | TGTGCCAGCAGCGACCTGACTGTCTCCCTATCCTACGAGCAGTACTTC | many | . | TRBJ2-7 | TRBV6-1 | 16
CAISEVGGTEAFF | TGTGCCATCAGTGAGGTAGGGGGCACAGAAGCTTTCTTT | many | TRBD1 | TRBJ1-1 | TRBV10-3 | 13
CSATLPGVAYEQYF | TGCAGTGCTACGCTACCGGGAGTCGCCTACGAGCAGTACTTC | many | . | TRBJ2-7 | TRBV20-1 | 14
CAISGETKNIQYF | TGTGCCATCAGTGGGGAAACCAAAAACATTCAGTACTTC | . | . | TRBJ2-4 | TRBV10-3 | 13
CASTGGTKDGYTF | TGTGCCAGCACGGGTGGCACAAAGGATGGCTACACCTTC | many | . | TRBJ1-2 | TRBV6-1 | 13
CASTSGGFGYTF | TGTGCCAGCACCTCCGGCGGTTTTGGCTACACCTTC | many | . | TRBJ1-2 | TRBV12-3/TRBV12-4 | 12
CASRGLTETQYF | TGTGCCAGCAGAGGTTTGACAGAGACCCAGTACTTC | . | . | TRBJ2-5 | TRBV12-3/TRBV12-4 | 12
CASSLESSVVDEQYF | TGCGCCAGCAGCTTGGAGTCTTCCGTTGTCGACGAGCAGTACTTC | once | . | TRBJ2-7 | TRBV5-1 | 15
CASSRVVPWTGLF | TGTGCCAGCAGCCGCGTTGTTCCGTGGACAGGGCTGTTT | many | TRBD1 | TRBJ1-1 | TRBV11-2 | 13
CSARDRGWVLNTEAFF | TGCAGTGCTAGAGATCGAGGGTGGGTTTTGAACACTGAAGCTTTCTTT | many | . | TRBJ1-1 | TRBV20-1 | 16
CASSYSPVGVGYGYTF | TGTGCCAGCAGTTACTCACCCGTGGGGGTAGGCTATGGCTACACCTTC | many | . | TRBJ1-2 | TRBV6-5 | 16
CASFPRGTGRRSPEAFF | TGTGCCAGTTTTCCACGGGGGACGGGACGCAGAAGCCCCGAAGCTTTCTTT | many | . | TRBJ1-1 | TRBV6-8 | 17
CASSEFYPTGGAFF | TGTGCCAGCAGTGAATTTTATCCGACAGGTGGAGCTTTCTTT | many | . | TRBJ1-1 | TRBV25-1 | 14
CASSTPGQTQETQYF | TGCGCCAGCAGCACCCCGGGACAGACTCAAGAGACCCAGTACTTC | many | TRBD1 | TRBJ2-5 | TRBV4-1 | 15
CASSDWTREAFF | TGTGCCAGCAGTGACTGGACAAGAGAAGCTTTCTTT | . | . | TRBJ1-1 | TRBV6-1 | 12
CASSDGGTALETFF | TGTGCCAGCAGCGATGGGGGGACAGCTCTTGAAACTTTCTTT | few | TRBD1 | TRBJ1-1 | TRBV7-9 | 14
CASRDGDPIYQPQHF | TGTGCCAGCAGGGACGGGGACCCTATCTATCAGCCCCAGCATTTT | many | . | TRBJ1-5 | TRBV2 | 15
CASSIKFSAHRTSYNSPLHF | TGTGCCAGTAGTATAAAATTTTCCGCCCACCGCACCTCCTATAATTCACCCCTCCACTTT | many | . | TRBJ1-6 | TRBV19 | 20
CASSGQEFRRHYGYTF | TGTGCCAGCAGTGGCCAGGAGTTCAGGAGGCACTATGGCTACACCTTC | many | . | TRBJ1-2 | TRBV2 | 16
CASSRDRMNTGELFF | TGCGCCAGCAGCAGGGACAGAATGAACACCGGGGAGCTGTTTTTT | few | TRBD1 | TRBJ2-2 | TRBV5-1 | 15
CASSRKTENQPQHF | TGTGCCAGCAGCCGTAAGACAGAGAATCAGCCCCAGCATTTT | . | . | TRBJ1-5 | TRBV28 | 14
CTPGQGAYGYTF | TGTACCCCCGGGCAGGGGGCATATGGCTACACCTTC | . | TRBD1 | TRBJ1-2 | TRBV2 | 12
CASSGTDYEQYF | TGTGCCAGTAGTGGGACCGACTACGAGCAGTACTTC | few | . | TRBJ2-7 | TRBV19 | 12
CASSLWGGGYLTEAFF | TGTGCCAGCAGCTTATGGGGAGGGGGCTACCTCACTGAAGCTTTCTTT | many | TRBD1 | TRBJ1-1 | TRBV7-2 | 16
CSATELGYGYTF | TGCAGTGCGACCGAGTTAGGATATGGCTACACCTTC | many | . | TRBJ1-2 | TRBV20-1 | 12
CACTLDRGNTEAFF | TGCGCCTGTACGTTGGATCGGGGGAACACTGAAGCTTTCTTT | . | . | TRBJ1-1 | TRBV5-1 | 14